The 26 T cell receptor beta chains presented below share a single source sample, sequenced in a study of cytomegalovirus exposure and HLA in healthy donors. It was with 60 Vbeta and 13 Jbeta primers that the PCR ran. Method: immunoSEQ multiplex PCR; TCRdb's copy keeps in-frame clones and lacks some. This sample has some 110,000 clones, with about 86% found just once. Sequenced: PBMCs. These receptor sequences come from a woman aged 25 to 39 in good health and CMV-seronegative.

The V call is TRBV28, the J call TRBJ1-1; the match to TRBD1 covers 8 bases. The CDR3 is made up of 16 amino acids. CDR1 is MDHEN and CDR2 is SYDVKM in the germline V gene. The V gene end was trimmed by 2 bases and the J gene end by 5 bases; junction bases not matched to a gene: 10. The CDR3 DNA is TGTGCCAGCAGTTTAACGCAGGGGGCATGGGGGACTGAAGCTTTCTTT. Translated, it gives CASSLTQGAWGTEAFF.

The chain combines TRBV6-5 with TRBJ2-6; D gene ambiguous. V lost 0 bases, J lost 2 bases, and 5 bases lay in between. The CDR3 extends over 15 amino acids. Germline assignment: CDR1 MNHEY and CDR2 SVGAGI. CDR3 sequence (DNA): TGTGCCAGCAGTTACTCGACAACTGGGGCCAACGTCCTGACTTTC. As protein: CASSYSTTGANVLTF.

The J gene is TRBJ1-4, the V gene TRBV5-8, with D unresolved. V lost 6 bases and J lost 1, with 10 bases in between. The CDR3 runs to 14 residues. Germline V lookup: CDR1 SGHTS, CDR2 YDEGEE. CDR3 DNA sequence: TGTGCCAGCAACTACGCTGGAACTAATGAAAAACTGTTTTTT. It codes for CASNYAGTNEKLFF.

The chain is built from TRBV7-2 and TRBJ1-2; 7 bases align to TRBD1. In germline, CDR1 is SGHTA, CDR2 FQGNSA. CDR3 length: 18 residues. The junction had 11 bases not matched to a gene; V was cut back by 1 base and J by 0 bases. CDR3 residues: CASSLVVRGTEPNYGYTF. The CDR3 DNA sequence: TGTGCCAGCAGCTTAGTCGTCAGGGGGACGGAACCTAACTATGGCTACACCTTC.

The gene calls are TRBV28 and TRBJ2-5; unclear D gene. CDR1 MDHEN and CDR2 SYDVKM come from the germline V gene. The CDR3 is made up of 13 amino acids. The germline V and J ends were trimmed by 6 bases and 1 base, with 9 bases remaining between them. The CDR3 is CASSLRAQETQYF. For the CDR3, the DNA is TGTGCCAGCAGCCTCCGCGCCCAAGAGACCCAGTACTTC.

This chain connects TRBV28 to TRBJ2-3, with TRBD1 matching over 11 bases. The germline V gene encodes CDR1 MDHEN and CDR2 SYDVKM. The CDR3 totals 16 residues. V trimming: 4 bases; J trimming: 3 bases; junction bases outside the gene matches: 6. The CDR3 here is CASSSGQGASTDTQYF. CDR3 nucleotide sequence: TGTGCCAGCAGTTCAGGACAGGGGGCATCTACAGATACGCAGTATTTT.

This clone was counted only a few times. This chain links TRBV4-1 with TRBJ2-6; 8 positions match TRBD1. Germline CDR1 is MGHRA and CDR2 is YSYEKL. The CDR3 sequence is 16 residues long. The trim removed 0 bases at V and 4 bases at J, leaving 2 bases unmatched. CDR3 residues: CASSQDRGQGANVLTF. The CDR3 DNA is TGCGCCAGCAGCCAAGACAGGGGGCAGGGGGCCAACGTCCTGACTTTC.

The CDR3 sequence: CASSPDRGRDTQYF. CDR3 nucleotide sequence: TGTGCCAGCAGCCCGGACAGGGGGCGAGATACGCAGTATTTT. The V call is TRBV7-2, the J call TRBJ2-3; 11 bases fit TRBD1. The CDR3 totals 14 residues. Germline loops: CDR1 SGHTA, CDR2 FQGNSA. V shed 5 bases and J 5 bases; nucleotides not matched to a gene: 3. Full variable domain (outside the CDR3, taken from reference TRBV7-2 and TRBJ2-3): GAGVSQSPSNKVTEKGKDVELRCDPISGHTALYWYRQSLGQGLEFLIYFQGNSAPDKSGLPSDRFSAERTGGSVSTLTIQRTQQEDSAVYLCASSPDRGRDTQYFGPGTRLTVL.

The table lists this clone with a count of one. V and J are TRBV5-1 and TRBJ2-3; TRBD2 might be the D (5 bases). Trimming removed 7 bases at V and 2 bases at J, with 8 bases between. This CDR3 spans 12 amino acids. In germline, CDR1 is SGHRS, CDR2 YFSETQ. The DNA for the CDR3 is TGCGCCAGCTCGGACTCCACAGATACGCAGTATTTT. This gives the protein CASSDSTDTQYF. Full variable domain (outside the CDR3, taken from reference TRBV5-1 and TRBJ2-3): KAGVTQTPRYLIKTRGQQVTLSCSPISGHRSVSWYQQTPGQGLQFLFEYFSETQRNKGNFPGRFSGRQFSNSRSEMNVSTLELGDSALYLCASSDSTDTQYFGPGTRLTVL.

This rearrangement joins TRBV14 to TRBJ2-7; 8 bases align to TRBD2. The CDR3 has 21 amino acids. J lost 0 bases, V lost 3 bases, and 22 bases had no gene match. Germline V gene sequence: CDR1 SGHDN, CDR2 FVKESK. Written as DNA, the CDR3 is TGTGCCAGCAGCCATTCTCAGCTCGGGACTAGTATAATGGTTAGCTCCTACGAGCAGTACTTC. Its translation: CASSHSQLGTSIMVSSYEQYF.

This clone was detected once. The chain joins TRBV27 to TRBJ1-1, with a possible D match to TRBD1 (5 bases). Germline lookup yields CDR1 MNHEY and CDR2 SMNVEV (reference sequence). Trimming left V 5 bases short and J 4 bases short, with 23 bases between. The CDR3 is 17 amino acids. CDR3 protein: CASSISRGARTGTEAFF. For the CDR3, the DNA is TGTGCCAGCAGTATTAGTAGGGGCGCAAGGACGGGCACTGAAGCTTTCTTT.

The genes are TRBV19 and TRBJ1-6; 7 bases match TRBD1. The V and J ends lost 4 bases and 11 bases, in that order; junction bases with no gene match: 2. In germline, CDR1 is LNHDA, CDR2 SQIVND (reference sequence). CDR3 size: 12 residues. The CDR3 bases are TGTGCCAGTAGTAGGGGACAGCCACCCCTCCACTTT. This encodes CASSRGQPPLHF.

V gene TRBV6-5 combines with J gene TRBJ1-2, with D hard to call. V lost 2 bases to trimming and J lost 5 bases, with 12 bases between them. The length of the CDR3 is 14 residues. Germline loops: CDR1 MNHEY, CDR2 SVGAGI. The CDR3 nucleotides are TGTGCCAGCAGTTACAACGATGAGACTTATGGCTACACCTTC. Residues: CASSYNDETYGYTF.

The chain links TRBV5-6 to TRBJ2-2; 12 nucleotides agree with TRBD2. The CDR3 is 15 amino acids. Trimming took 4 bases from V and 5 from J; bases not matched to a gene: 3. The germline CDR1 and CDR2 sequences are SGHDT and YYEEEE. CDR3 coding DNA: TGTGCCAGCAGCCCTGGGACTAGCGGGACCGGGGAGCTGTTTTTT. Translating gives CASSPGTSGTGELFF.

This CDR3 is CASLGGELFF. The DNA of the CDR3 is TGTGCCAGTCTCGGCGGGGAGCTGTTTTTT. The gene calls are TRBV19 and TRBJ2-2; D unclear. V dropped 8 bases and J dropped 7 bases, with 5 bases sitting between them. CDR1 is LNHDA, CDR2 SQIVND, per germline (reference sequence). This CDR3 spans 10 amino acids.

The chain is built from TRBV5-1 and TRBJ2-1, with D unclear. V was pared by 7 bases and J by 12 bases, with 14 bases between. The length of the CDR3 is 11 residues. CDR1 and CDR2 from the germline V gene are SGHRS and YFSETQ. The CDR3 sequence: CASSIGFRQFF. The CDR3 DNA follows: TGCGCCAGCTCAATCGGTTTTCGGCAGTTCTTC.

The chain carries TRBV10-1 and TRBJ2-2, with D possibly TRBD2 on 5 matching bases. This CDR3 is built from 14 residues. CDR1 and CDR2 (germline): WNHNN, SYGVQD (reference sequence). Between the trimmed V and J ends, which lost 5 bases and 1 base, there was a span of 8 bases. In DNA form, the CDR3 reads TGCGCCAGCAGTCCCCGGGGGAACACCGGGGAGCTGTTTTTT. Amino acids: CASSPRGNTGELFF.

The chain couples TRBV7-9 to TRBJ1-6; D may be TRBD1 (5 bases). Per the germline V gene, CDR1 is SEHNR and CDR2 is FQNEAQ (reference sequence). CDR3 size: 14 residues. With 4 bases removed from V and 8 bases from J, the gap between germline ends came to 12 bases. The CDR3: CASSSVTGDSPLHF. The CDR3 bases are TGTGCCAGCAGCTCAGTGACGGGGGATTCACCCCTCCACTTT.

V is TRBV7-8 and J is TRBJ2-1; 8 bases match TRBD2. Germline CDR1 is SGHVS and CDR2 is FQNEAQ. J was trimmed by 7 bases and V by 6 bases; bases with no gene match: 14. CDR3 length: 16 amino acids. CDR3: CASRSPREGRGNEQFF. CDR3 DNA sequence: TGTGCCAGCAGATCCCCTCGGGAGGGCCGGGGAAATGAGCAGTTCTTC.

The rearrangement links TRBV28 to TRBJ2-7, with 10 bases lining up with TRBD2. V trimming: 4 bases; J trimming: 0 bases; junction bases outside the gene matches: 15. This CDR3 has 19 amino acids. Germline V gene sequence: CDR1 MDHEN, CDR2 SYDVKM. The CDR3 reads CASSSPHSGRASSSYEQYF. In DNA form, the CDR3 reads TGTGCCAGCAGTTCACCCCACAGCGGGAGGGCCTCCAGCTCCTACGAGCAGTACTTC.

The chain has TRBV6-1 and TRBJ1-2; D remains unclear. The V end lost 5 bases, the J end lost 6 bases, and 10 bases lay between the germline ends. The CDR3 contains 12 residues. Germline V gene lookup returns CDR1 MNHNS and CDR2 SASEGT. DNA of the CDR3: TGTGCCAGCAGTTATGAGGGAAATGGCTACACCTTC. Encoded protein: CASSYEGNGYTF.

V usage is TRBV7-2 and J usage is TRBJ2-1, with D hard to call. Trimming took off 5 bases at V and 4 bases at J, with 9 bases between the two ends. The CDR3 runs 13 residues. Germline CDR1 and CDR2: SGHTA and FQGNSA. The CDR3 DNA reads as TGTGCCAGCAGCGCTAAAGTATACAATGAGCAGTTCTTC. Translating gives CASSAKVYNEQFF. The whole variable domain, filled in from reference TRBV7-2 and TRBJ2-1, reads GAGVSQSPSNKVTEKGKDVELRCDPISGHTALYWYRQSLGQGLEFLIYFQGNSAPDKSGLPSDRFSAERTGGSVSTLTIQRTQQEDSAVYLCASSAKVYNEQFFGPGTRLTVL.

The genes are TRBV7-9 and TRBJ2-5, with TRBD2 matching 8 bases. Germline values: CDR1 SEHNR, CDR2 FQNEAQ (reference sequence). The CDR3 extends over 18 amino acids. V shed 5 bases and J 5 bases; nucleotides not matched to a gene: 19. CDR3 in amino acids: CASSGRTSSSGRGETQYF. DNA of the CDR3: TGTGCCAGCAGCGGGAGGACTAGCTCGTCAGGGAGAGGGGAGACCCAGTACTTC.

This clone showed up just once. The chain joins TRBV21-1 to TRBJ1-1. TRBV21-1 is a listed pseudogene. CDR3 length: 15 residues. CDR3 sequence: CANRRGSLGITEAFF. Written as DNA, the CDR3 is TGTGCCAACCGGCGGGGGTCCCTTGGGATTACTGAAGCTTTCTTT.

The chain joins TRBV11-2 to TRBJ1-3; D is possibly TRBD1 (5 bases). Looked up from germline, CDR1 is SGHAT and CDR2 is FQNNGV. There are 16 residues in the CDR3. V was clipped by 5 bases and J by 3 bases, with 17 bases between them. The DNA for the CDR3 is TGTGCCAGCAGCGTGACATCCAGGGCCTTTGGAAACACCATATATTTT. Translation: CASSVTSRAFGNTIYF.

The chain uses TRBV5-8 and TRBJ2-5, with 7 nucleotides matching TRBD1. The junction had 23 bases not matched to a gene; V was cut back by 3 bases and J by 3 bases. The CDR3 covers 20 residues. Germline lookup yields CDR1 SGHTS and CDR2 YDEGEE. The CDR3 loop is CASSSAPDRRAKDPKETQYF. The CDR3 coding sequence is TGTGCCAGCAGCTCCGCCCCGGACAGGCGAGCGAAAGACCCGAAAGAGACCCAGTACTTC.